These 14 T cell receptor beta chains came from one sample sequenced in a study of shared clonotypes between healthy human individuals. CD8 cells regarded as naive lacked CD45RO, were positively chosen for CCR7, and omitted terminally differentiated effector memory CD45RA+ cells. Here immunoSEQ multiplex PCR was the method, and the copy in TCRdb shows in-frame clones only, minus some. Of millions of clones listed, under 95% are singletons. Source material: naive CD8+ T cells from PBMCs. These TCRs come from a man younger than 30 in good health. Some clones in this sample may be carry-over from other donors' samples.

This chain joins TRBV10-3 and TRBJ2-1; D gene uncertain. Trimming pared 2 bases from V and 9 bases from J, leaving 11 bases between. This CDR3 has 13 residues. Germline CDR1 ENHRY, CDR2 SYGVKD. The CDR3 sequence is CAISEGSGVEQFF. In DNA, the CDR3 is TGTGCCATCAGTGAGGGCTCAGGCGTTGAGCAGTTCTTC.

The V and J genes are TRBV7-9 and TRBJ2-7; a possible D gene is TRBD1 (6 bases). The germline gives CDR1 SEHNR, CDR2 FQNEAQ (reference sequence). With 5 bases removed from V and 2 bases from J, the gap between germline ends came to 13 bases. CDR3 size: 14 residues. The CDR3 DNA follows: TGTGCCAGCAGCATCGTCGGACAGACCTACGAGCAGTACTTC. This translates into CASSIVGQTYEQYF.

The V gene is TRBV27, the J gene TRBJ1-1; 7 bases fit TRBD1. Germline CDR1 reads MNHEY; CDR2 reads SMNVEV (reference sequence). V gave up 5 bases and J gave up 4 bases; unmatched junction bases: 16. This CDR3 contains 17 residues. Written as DNA, the CDR3 is TGTGCCAGCAGTGCCAGGGTTCGACAGGGCCCAGGCACTGAAGCTTTCTTT. Amino acids: CASSARVRQGPGTEAFF.

The V and J genes are TRBV5-1 and TRBJ2-7; D is undetermined. The V end lost 0 bases, the J end lost 4 bases, and 11 bases lay between the germline ends. Looked up from germline, CDR1 is SGHRS and CDR2 is YFSETQ. This CDR3 is built from 14 residues. CDR3: CASSLEATGYEQYF. The DNA of the CDR3 is TGCGCCAGCAGCTTGGAGGCGACCGGTTACGAGCAGTACTTC.

This clone has only one observation. The genes are TRBV11-2 and TRBJ2-7; 7 bases are shared with TRBD1. With V trimmed by 5 bases and J by 5 bases, 15 bases remained unmatched. CDR3 length equals 16 residues. The V gene's germline CDR1 is SGHAT and CDR2 FQNNGV. The CDR3 DNA reads as TGTGCCAGCAGCGTACGCGGACAGGTCCTTTCCGACGAGCAGTACTTC. Residues: CASSVRGQVLSDEQYF. Combining the CDR3 with reference TRBV11-2 and TRBJ2-7 gives the whole variable domain EAGVAQSPRYKIIEKRQSVAFWCNPISGHATLYWYQQILGQGPKLLIQFQNNGVVDDSQLPKDRFSAERLKGVDSTLKIQPAKLEDSAVYLCASSVRGQVLSDEQYFGPGTRLTVT.

The V gene is TRBV2, the J gene TRBJ1-1; TRBD1 might be the D (6 bases). Germline loops: CDR1 SNHLY, CDR2 FYNNEI. V lost 9 bases to trimming and J lost 1 base, with 15 bases between them. The CDR3 is 14 amino acids. The CDR3 is CAREPGHKNTEAFF. CDR3 DNA: TGTGCCAGGGAACCGGGACACAAGAACACTGAAGCTTTCTTT.

Many counts were recorded for this clone. V gene TRBV7-8 combines with J gene TRBJ2-5; a weak D match, TRBD2 (6 bases). Germline lookup yields CDR1 SGHVS and CDR2 FQNEAQ. V shed 5 bases and J shed 7 bases, with 17 bases lying between them. The CDR3 loop spans 14 amino acids. DNA of the CDR3: TGTGCCAGCAGCCCCGATCTTGGGGAGGTGACCCAGTACTTC. Protein sequence: CASSPDLGEVTQYF.

V is TRBV27 and J is TRBJ2-7; TRBD1 matches 10 bases. V lost 2 bases and J lost 5; bases outside the gene matches: 9. The CDR3 has 16 residues. Germline V gene sequence: CDR1 MNHEY, CDR2 SMNVEV (reference sequence). CDR3: CASSLGGGQGFHEQYF. For the CDR3, the DNA is TGTGCCAGCAGTTTAGGGGGGGGACAGGGGTTCCACGAGCAGTACTTC.

The genes are TRBV6-7 and TRBJ2-5; D not resolved. TRBV6-7 is annotated as an ORF whose role is uncertain. CDR3 size: 16 residues. V was clipped by 2 bases and J by 0 bases, with 13 bases between them. In DNA form, the CDR3 reads TGTGCCAGCAGTTACGGTGGTAGCTGCTACCAAGAGACCCAGTACTTC. It specifies CASSYGGSCYQETQYF.

The J gene is TRBJ1-1, the V gene TRBV29-1; 12 bases align to TRBD1. The J segment lost 4 bases and the V segment lost 7 bases, leaving 16 bases of the junction unmatched. The CDR3 consists of 17 residues. CDR1 SQVTM and CDR2 ANQGSEA come from the germline V gene. CDR3 residues: CSAGTGGDLDRFTEAFF. In DNA, the CDR3 is TGCAGCGCAGGGACAGGGGGCGATTTGGACCGGTTCACTGAAGCTTTCTTT.

The chain has TRBV11-3 and TRBJ2-2, with 7 bases that match TRBD1. Trimming took 7 bases from V and 2 from J; bases not matched to a gene: 10. CDR3 size: 16 residues. The V gene's germline CDR1 is SGHNT and CDR2 YENEEA. Here the CDR3 reads CASTTSTGFNTGELFF. The DNA of the CDR3 is TGTGCCAGCACCACCTCGACAGGGTTCAACACCGGGGAGCTGTTTTTT.

This clone was seen once. This chain links TRBV7-9 with TRBJ2-3, with D perhaps assigned TRBD1 or TRBD2 (6 bases each). V was clipped by 5 bases and J by 13 bases, with 16 bases between them. Germline CDR1 and CDR2: SEHNR and FQNEAQ (reference sequence). This CDR3 region has 12 residues. The CDR3 sequence is CASSDDRPGEYF. The CDR3 DNA reads TGTGCCAGCAGCGACGACAGGCCGGGGGAGTATTTT.

V usage is TRBV4-3 and J usage is TRBJ1-3, with D maybe TRBD1 (5 bases). Germline V gene sequence: CDR1 LGHNA, CDR2 YSLEER. The V end lost 6 bases, the J end lost 5 bases, and 23 bases lay between the germline ends. The CDR3 consists of 17 residues. The CDR3 loop is CASRPSEGGAARNTIYF. DNA of the CDR3: TGCGCCAGCAGACCCTCCGAGGGAGGGGCGGCAAGAAACACCATATATTTT.

The rearrangement uses TRBV4-3 and TRBJ2-2, with TRBD2 as a possible D gene (5 bases). With 2 bases removed from V and 1 base from J, the gap between germline ends came to 11 bases. The V gene's germline CDR1 is LGHNA and CDR2 YSLEER. The CDR3 is made up of 16 amino acids. The CDR3 loop is CASSQLLSVNTGELFF. The CDR3 DNA is TGCGCCAGCAGCCAACTACTTAGCGTGAACACCGGGGAGCTGTTTTTT.